Sequencing of this T cell receptor (beta chain) was carried out in a study of glioma-infiltrating T cells. Whole-study results and caveats: Only very few CDR3 sequences appeared in both tissue and blood.

Amplification of TCR alpha and beta CDR3 regions from RNA used iRepertoire nested multiplex PCR. Tissue mRNA or PBMC total RNA, about 85-400 ng, went into one-step reverse transcription and amplification. MiXCR, applied by TCRdb to the multiplex PCR reads, yields one record per CDR3 protein. The data show approximately 45,000 distinct CDR3 sequences, about 22% seen once. V lost 5 bases, J lost 5 bases, and 4 bases stayed unmatched. This CDR3 spans 14 amino acids. Germline loops: CDR1 SNHLY, CDR2 FYNNEI. A remark on this clonotype: Its specificity is not known.

Material: glioma tissue, nonneoplastic brain tissue, or PBMCs (not recorded which). The chain employs TRBV2 and TRBJ2-3; 10 nucleotides line up with TRBD2. The TCR sequence derives from a human donor with low-grade glioma or glioblastoma, undergoing nonglioma brain surgery, or in good health (not recorded which). The CDR3 reads CASSLLAGKDTQYF. CDR3 coding DNA: TGTGCCAGCAGTTTACTAGCGGGGAAAGATACGCAGTATTTT.